This T cell receptor beta chain was found in a study of spatial heterogeneity in lung cancer. Study-level background: The count of detected beta-chain sequences consistently exceeded that of alpha-chain sequences. Whole-study findings and limits: Counts of expanded alpha and beta TCRs within tumors tracked the tumor nonsynonymous mutation count.

Time point denoted: sample taken at primary tumor resection. A total of 72 untreated early-stage non-small cell lung cancer patients served as donors. Germline V gene data show CDR1 as DFQATT and CDR2 as SNEGSKA (reference sequence). The CDR3 loop spans 12 amino acids. Unique molecular identifiers, one per molecule, were present on every TCR cDNA molecule. Each CDR3 protein gets one entry after TCRdb re-called the 5' RACE reads with MiXCR. This table holds about 13,000 distinct CDR3 sequences, about 4% found once. In the case of this clonotype: Antigen specificity is unknown. A much larger clonotype is one base distant, so this may be a read error.

The clonotype was recovered from a male donor with early-stage non-small cell lung cancer. The sequencing used lung tumor tissue, collected at surgery. This chain connects TRBV20-1 to TRBJ1-4, with D maybe TRBD1 (6 bases). The DNA for the CDR3 is TGCTGTGCTTGGGACATTAATGAAAAACTGTTTTTT. Amino acids: CCAWDINEKLFF.